This T cell receptor beta chain comes out of a study of blood T cell repertoires in COVID-19. Whole-study context: The origin of the acute and convalescent COVID-19 samples was the United States, Italy and Spain. PBMCs, B-cell-depleted T cells, or T cells were the source of the cDNA or gDNA that made up the material.

The CDR3 has 14 residues. With 2 bases removed from V and 8 bases from J, the gap between germline ends came to 18 bases. Germline CDR1 is SQVTM and CDR2 is ANQGSEA. Individuals drawn from about 26 US areas were about 18 to 95 years old. Which cohort a participant joined came from the clinical history participants gave. Only in-frame clones appear in the TCRdb table, and some are missing; sequencing was by immunoSEQ multiplex PCR. The data contain some 200,000 clones, approximately 86% of them seen just once; the ten biggest clones take up under 6.5%. The sample comprised PBMCs or T cells enriched from blood (not recorded which). The receptor was isolated from a woman aged 55-75 years with acute COVID-19. The chain is built from TRBV29-1 and TRBJ1-2, with D perhaps TRBD1 (5 bases). CDR3: CSVEQGANSGGYTF. Written as DNA, the CDR3 is TGCAGCGTTGAACAGGGCGCGAACTCAGGGGGCTACACCTTC.